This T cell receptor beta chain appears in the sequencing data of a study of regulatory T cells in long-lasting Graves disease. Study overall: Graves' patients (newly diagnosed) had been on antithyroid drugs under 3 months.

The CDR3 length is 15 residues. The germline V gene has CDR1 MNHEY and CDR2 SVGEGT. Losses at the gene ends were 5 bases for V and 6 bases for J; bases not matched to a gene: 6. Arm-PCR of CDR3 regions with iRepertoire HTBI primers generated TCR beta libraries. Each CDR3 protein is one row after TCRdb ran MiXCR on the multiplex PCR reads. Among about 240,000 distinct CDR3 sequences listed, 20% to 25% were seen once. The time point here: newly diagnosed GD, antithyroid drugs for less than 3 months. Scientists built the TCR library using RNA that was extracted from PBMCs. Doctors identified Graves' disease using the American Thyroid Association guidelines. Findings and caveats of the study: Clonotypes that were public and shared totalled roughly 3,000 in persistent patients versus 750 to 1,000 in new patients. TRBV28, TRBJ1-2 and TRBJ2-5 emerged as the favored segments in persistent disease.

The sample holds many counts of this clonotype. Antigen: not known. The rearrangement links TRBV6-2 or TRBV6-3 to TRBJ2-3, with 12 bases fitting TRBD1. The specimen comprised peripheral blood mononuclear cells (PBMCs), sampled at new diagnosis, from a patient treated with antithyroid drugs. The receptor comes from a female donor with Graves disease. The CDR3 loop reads CASSPRDRGPDTQYF. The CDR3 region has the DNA TGTGCCAGCAGTCCGCGGGACAGGGGGCCTGATACGCAGTATTTT.